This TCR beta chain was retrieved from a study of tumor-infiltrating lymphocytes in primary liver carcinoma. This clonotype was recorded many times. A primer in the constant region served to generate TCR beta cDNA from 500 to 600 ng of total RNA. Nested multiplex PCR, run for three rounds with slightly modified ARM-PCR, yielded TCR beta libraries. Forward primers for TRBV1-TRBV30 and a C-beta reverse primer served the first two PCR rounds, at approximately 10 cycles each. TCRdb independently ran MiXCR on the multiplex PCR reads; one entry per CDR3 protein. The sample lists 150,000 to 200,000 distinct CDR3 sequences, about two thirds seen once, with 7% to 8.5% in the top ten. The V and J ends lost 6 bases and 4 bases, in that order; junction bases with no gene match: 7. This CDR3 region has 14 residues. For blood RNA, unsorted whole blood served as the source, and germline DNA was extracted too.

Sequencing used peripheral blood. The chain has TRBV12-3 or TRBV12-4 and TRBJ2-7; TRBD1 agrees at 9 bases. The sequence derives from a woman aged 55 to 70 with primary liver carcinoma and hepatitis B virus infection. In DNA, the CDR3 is TGTGCCAGCAGCCGACGGGACAGGGAATACGAGCAGTACTTC. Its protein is CASSRRDREYEQYF.